Below, one TCR beta chain is given with its context. The antigen is undetermined. Peripheral blood, around 9.4 milliliters per donor, was collected. Whenever a sample was processed, at least 6.5 million PBMCs were isolated. V was pared by 0 bases and J by 5 bases, with 11 bases between. Germline CDR1 ENHRY, CDR2 SYGVKD. This CDR3 is 15 amino acids long. This sample is part of a study of blood T cells in healthy people across ages. Study-wide results and caveats: Unsorted PBMCs prevented conclusive naive versus antigen-experienced comparison.

It was with a sample-barcoded 5' primer and a J-beta primer mix that a second PCR of roughly 7 to 12 cycles was run. Sequencing of every sample gave 2.5 million or more CDR3-containing paired-end reads. One entry per CDR3 protein results from TCRdb running MiXCR on the 5' RACE reads. The sample lists about 1 million distinct CDR3 sequences, 45% occurring once. The sequenced sample was blood. The receptor comes from a woman aged 55-75 years in good health. The chain carries TRBV10-3 and TRBJ2-1; D is perhaps TRBD1 (5 bases). For the CDR3, the DNA is TGTGCCATCAGTGAGTCAAGGGGCAGTGACAATGAGCAGTTCTTC. It codes for CAISESRGSDNEQFF.